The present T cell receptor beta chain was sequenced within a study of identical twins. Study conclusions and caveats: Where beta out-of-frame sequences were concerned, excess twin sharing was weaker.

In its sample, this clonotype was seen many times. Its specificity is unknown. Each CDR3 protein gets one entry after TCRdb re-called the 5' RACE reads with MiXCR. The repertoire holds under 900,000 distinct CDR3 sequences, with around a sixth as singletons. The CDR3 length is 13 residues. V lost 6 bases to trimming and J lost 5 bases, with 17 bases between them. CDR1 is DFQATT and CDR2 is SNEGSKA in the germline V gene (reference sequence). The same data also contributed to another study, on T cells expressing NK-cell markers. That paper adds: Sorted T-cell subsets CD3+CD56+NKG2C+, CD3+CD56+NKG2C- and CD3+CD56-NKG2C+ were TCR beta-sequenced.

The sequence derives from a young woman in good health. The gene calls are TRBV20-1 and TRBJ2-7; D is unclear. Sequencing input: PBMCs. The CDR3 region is CSAQWARGNEQYF. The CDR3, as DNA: TGCAGTGCCCAATGGGCCAGAGGCAACGAGCAGTACTTC.